The table lists the clone carrying this T cell receptor beta chain with a few counts. What it recognizes is unknown. The same CDR3 is also encoded by other DNA sequences in this sample. This sample stems from a study of cytomegalovirus exposure and HLA in healthy donors. Primers for the PCR totalled 60 Vbeta and 13 Jbeta. This table comes from immunoSEQ multiplex PCR, and its TCRdb copy is limited to in-frame clones, with some not included. The repertoire has 110,000 to 150,000 clones, more than 7.5% of them found once; the top ten carry less than 2%. Study-level results: Presence/absence analyses took donor sequencing depth as roughly uniform. Researchers counted approximately 160 TCR beta chains as cytomegalovirus-associated.

CDR3 length: 15 residues. Germline assignment: CDR1 SGHRS and CDR2 YFSETQ. Unmatched junction bases numbered 6, after V lost 4 bases and J lost 4 bases. This receptor was identified in a middle-aged man in good health and CMV-seronegative. The rearrangement uses TRBV5-1 and TRBJ1-3; TRBD1 aligns across 9 bases. Material for sequencing was PBMCs. The CDR3 spells CASSPRTGAGNTIYF. CDR3 DNA sequence: TGCGCCAGCAGCCCGAGGACAGGGGCGGGAAACACCATATATTTT.